The 8 T cell receptor beta chains in this list originate from one sample, sequenced in a study of T cell responses to AZD1222 COVID-19 vaccine. TCRdb's table, derived via immunoSEQ multiplex PCR, lists solely in-frame clones and lacks some. The profile shows 100,000 to 150,000 clones, around 90% of them singletons. The sequenced sample was peripheral blood, obtained on day 0 of MenACWY control vaccination. These receptors all come from an adult in good health.

The gene calls are TRBV7-2 and TRBJ2-3, with D maybe TRBD2 (5 bases). V was trimmed by 1 base and J by 4 bases, leaving 12 bases between them. The CDR3 length is 15 residues. Germline lookup yields CDR1 SGHTA and CDR2 FQGNSA. As DNA, the CDR3 is TGTGCCAGCAGCTTAGGAGGGAAGATTCCAGATACGCAGTATTTT. Amino acid sequence: CASSLGGKIPDTQYF.

The chain carries TRBV30 and TRBJ2-2; D remains unclear. V was clipped by 0 bases and J by 4 bases, with 9 bases between them. In germline, CDR1 is GTSNPN, CDR2 SVGIG (reference sequence). CDR3 size: 14 residues. CDR3 coding DNA: TGTGCCTGGAGTGTTAATAGCCGCACCGGGGAGCTGTTTTTT. As protein: CAWSVNSRTGELFF.

The V call is TRBV3-1 (or the pseudogene TRBV3-2), the J call TRBJ2-7, with a possible D match to TRBD2 (5 bases). The germline V and J ends were trimmed by 2 bases and 7 bases, with 9 bases remaining between them. This CDR3 spans 12 amino acids. Germline V gives CDR1 LGHDT, CDR2 YNNKEL (reference sequence). This CDR3 is CASSQNGVEQYF. The DNA of the CDR3 is TGTGCCAGCAGCCAAAACGGGGTAGAGCAGTACTTC.

This rearrangement joins TRBV20-1 to TRBJ1-6, with no clear D. V shed 3 bases and J shed 10 bases, with 16 bases lying between them. Germline V CDR1 and CDR2: DFQATT, SNEGSKA (reference sequence). This CDR3 region has 14 residues. The chain's CDR3 is CSASLGRFGSPLHF. The DNA for the CDR3 is TGCAGTGCTAGTTTGGGCCGATTTGGATCACCCCTCCACTTT.

This chain uses TRBV28 with TRBJ1-6; a weak D match, TRBD1 (5 bases). V lost 3 bases to trimming and J lost 9 bases, with 12 bases between them. Germline CDR1 is MDHEN and CDR2 is SYDVKM. This CDR3 region has 14 residues. As DNA, the CDR3 is TGTGCCAGCAGTTTTAACCAGGGTGGTTCACCCCTCCACTTT. Residues: CASSFNQGGSPLHF.

This chain joins TRBV15 and TRBJ1-1; no reliable D call. This CDR3 is built from 17 residues. The germline gives CDR1 LNHNV, CDR2 YYDKDF (reference sequence). The V end was cut by 0 bases, the J end by 0 bases, with 14 bases between. The CDR3 bases are TGTGCCACCAGCAGAGATATTTTGGTCGGCATGAACACTGAAGCTTTCTTT. Encoded protein: CATSRDILVGMNTEAFF.

CDR3 coding DNA: TGTGCCAGCAGCAGGGTACTCGACAACTATGGCTACACCTTC. It yields the protein CASSRVLDNYGYTF. The genes are TRBV2 and TRBJ1-2; possibly TRBD1 for D (5 bases). Germline V gene lookup returns CDR1 SNHLY and CDR2 FYNNEI. Trimming took off 6 bases at V and 2 bases at J, with 13 bases between the two ends. CDR3 size: 14 residues.

The chain joins TRBV5-8 to TRBJ1-1; D remains ambiguous. The CDR3 totals 12 residues. Per germline, CDR1 SGHTS and CDR2 YDEGEE. V dropped 0 bases and J dropped 7 bases, with 7 bases sitting between them. This CDR3 is CASSLDWDEAFF. CDR3 nucleotide sequence: TGTGCCAGCAGCTTGGATTGGGATGAAGCTTTCTTT.